Here is one TCR beta chain with its context. The antigen remains undetermined. This specimen comes from a study of blood T cells in healthy people across ages. The wider study: When template switching was applied, about one barcoded beta molecule was captured per two T cells. The study's findings and limits: Strong correlation was found linking TCR beta diversity to naive T cell percentage.

A sample-barcoded 5' primer and a J-beta primer mix were used in a second PCR of roughly 7 to 11 cycles. TCRdb re-called the 5' RACE reads through MiXCR, storing one row per CDR3 protein. The data contain around 2 million distinct CDR3 sequences, about 39% of them singletons. A minimum of 7 million PBMCs was isolated per sample. The germline V gene has CDR1 SGHRS and CDR2 YFSETQ. The CDR3 has 18 amino acids. V lost 3 bases to trimming and J lost 7 bases; unmatched junction nucleotides: 12. The chain links TRBV5-1 to TRBJ2-3; 15 bases map to TRBD2. This receptor was obtained from a human donor in good health. The source material was blood. The CDR3 spells CASSYLGLAGGPLNTQYF. CDR3 sequence (DNA): TGCGCCAGCAGCTACCTGGGACTAGCGGGGGGCCCACTGAATACGCAGTATTTT.